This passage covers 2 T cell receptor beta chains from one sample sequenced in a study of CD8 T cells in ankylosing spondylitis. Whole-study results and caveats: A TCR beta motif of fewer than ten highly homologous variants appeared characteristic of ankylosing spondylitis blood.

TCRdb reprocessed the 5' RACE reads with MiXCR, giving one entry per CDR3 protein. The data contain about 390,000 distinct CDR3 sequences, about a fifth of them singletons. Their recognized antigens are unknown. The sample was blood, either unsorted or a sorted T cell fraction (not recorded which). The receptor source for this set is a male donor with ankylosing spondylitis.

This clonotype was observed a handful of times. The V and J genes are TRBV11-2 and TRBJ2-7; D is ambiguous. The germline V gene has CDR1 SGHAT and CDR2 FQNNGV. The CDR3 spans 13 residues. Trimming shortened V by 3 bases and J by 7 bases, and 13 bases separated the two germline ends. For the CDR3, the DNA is TGTGCCAGCAGCTTCGGGCCCCAAGGGGAGCAGTACTTC. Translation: CASSFGPQGEQYF.

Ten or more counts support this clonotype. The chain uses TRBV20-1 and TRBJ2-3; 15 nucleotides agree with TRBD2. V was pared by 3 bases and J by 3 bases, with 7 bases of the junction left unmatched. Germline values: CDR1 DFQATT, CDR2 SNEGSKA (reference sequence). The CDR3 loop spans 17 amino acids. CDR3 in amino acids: CSASPGLAGGHTDTQYF. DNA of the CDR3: TGCAGTGCTAGCCCCGGACTAGCGGGAGGGCATACAGATACGCAGTATTTT.